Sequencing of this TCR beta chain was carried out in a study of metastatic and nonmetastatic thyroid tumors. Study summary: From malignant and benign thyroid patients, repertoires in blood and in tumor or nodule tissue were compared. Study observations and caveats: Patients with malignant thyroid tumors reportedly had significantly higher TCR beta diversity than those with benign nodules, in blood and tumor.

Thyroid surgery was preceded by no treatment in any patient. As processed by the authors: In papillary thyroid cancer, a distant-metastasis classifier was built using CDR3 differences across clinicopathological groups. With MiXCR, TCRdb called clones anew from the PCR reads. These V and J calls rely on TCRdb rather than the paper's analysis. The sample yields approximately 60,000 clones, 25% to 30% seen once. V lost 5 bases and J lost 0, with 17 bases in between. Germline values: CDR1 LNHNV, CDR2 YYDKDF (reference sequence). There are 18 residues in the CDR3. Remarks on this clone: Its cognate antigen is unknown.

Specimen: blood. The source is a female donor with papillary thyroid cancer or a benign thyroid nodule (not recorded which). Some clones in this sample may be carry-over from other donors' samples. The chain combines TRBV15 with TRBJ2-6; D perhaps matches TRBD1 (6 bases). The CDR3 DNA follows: TGTGCCACCAGCCGACGGGACATTGGCCGCTCTGGGGCCAACGTCCTGACTTTC. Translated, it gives CATSRRDIGRSGANVLTF.